This record covers a single TCR beta chain. Its antigen is unidentified. The CDR3 runs to 16 residues. Germline CDR1 reads SGDLS; CDR2 reads YYNGEE. Trimming cost V 4 bases and J 8 bases; bases outside gene matches: 12. These data are taken from a study of PD-L1 blockade in urothelial cancer. Only in-frame clones appear in the TCRdb table, and some are missing; sequencing was by immunoSEQ multiplex PCR. The data show about 87,000 clones, 84% seen once. Documented time point: pretreatment peripheral blood. Study-wide points: Below-median blood TCR clonality before treatment forecast better survival.

The chain joins TRBV9 to TRBJ2-1; 10 bases are a match to TRBD1. The source was PBMCs, collected around atezolizumab (anti-PD-L1) treatment. The source is a man aged 55 to 70 with urothelial cancer. The CDR3 nucleotides read TGTGCCAGCAGCTTCCAACCGGGACAGGGGATTTATGAGCAGTTCTTC. This encodes CASSFQPGQGIYEQFF.